These T cell receptor beta chains were read from a single sample in a study of blood T cell repertoires in COVID-19. TCRdb's table, derived via immunoSEQ multiplex PCR, lists solely in-frame clones and lacks some. The sample has over 85,000 clones; 85% to 90% are singletons. Sequenced: peripheral blood. Every receptor here comes from a human donor in a cohort sampled during active COVID-19. Each CDR3 is given with its conserved first and last residue. The D gene is left open where the match is weak. Rows may omit the clone size; those that give it use once, few, many or a size class.

d_call	v_call	j_call	clone_size	cdr3_aa	cdr3_nt
TRBD1	TRBV6-5	TRBJ1-2	.	CASRPTDRLNYGYTF	TGTGCCAGCAGACCAACGGACAGGCTAAACTATGGCTACACCTTC
.	TRBV10-3	TRBJ1-2	few	CAISEGTAANYGYTF	TGTGCCATCAGTGAGGGTACCGCGGCTAACTATGGCTACACCTTC
.	TRBV7-2	TRBJ1-5	few	CASSYSSNQPQHF	TGTGCCAGCAGCTACAGCAGCAATCAGCCCCAGCATTTT
.	TRBV3-1/TRBV3-2	TRBJ1-4	.	CASSQKGDEKLFF	TGTGCCAGCAGCCAAAAGGGGGATGAAAAACTGTTTTTT
TRBD1	TRBV30	TRBJ1-2	few	CAWIAGGYGYTF	TGTGCCTGGATTGCAGGGGGCTATGGCTACACCTTC
TRBD1	TRBV5-1	TRBJ2-7	.	CASSGRQGSYEQYF	TGCGCCAGCAGCGGACGACAGGGTAGCTACGAGCAGTACTTC
TRBD2	TRBV4-3	TRBJ2-3	.	CASSQDLAGGGNTQYF	TGCGCCAGCAGCCAGGACCTAGCGGGAGGGGGGAATACGCAGTATTTT
TRBD1	TRBV7-9	TRBJ2-7	.	CASSVQGGGLYEQYF	TGTGCCAGCAGCGTCCAAGGGGGCGGTCTCTACGAGCAGTACTTC
.	TRBV3-1/TRBV3-2	TRBJ2-2	few	CASSRLDTGELFF	TGTGCCAGCAGCCGACTTGACACCGGGGAGCTGTTTTTT
TRBD1	TRBV12-3/TRBV12-4	TRBJ1-2	.	CASSQGARGYTF	TGTGCCAGCAGTCAGGGGGCGCGTGGCTACACCTTC
.	TRBV10-2	TRBJ2-5	.	CASSEGGAGETQYF	TGCGCCAGCAGTGAGGGCGGGGCCGGGGAGACCCAGTACTTC
TRBD2	TRBV9	TRBJ2-5	.	CASSVGTSQETQYF	TGTGCCAGCAGCGTAGGGACTAGTCAAGAGACCCAGTACTTC
TRBD1	TRBV5-8	TRBJ1-6	.	CASSFQGAGDSPLHF	TGTGCCAGCAGCTTCCAGGGGGCGGGGGATTCACCCCTCCACTTT
TRBD2	TRBV2	TRBJ2-3	.	CASSLSGLATDTQYF	TGTGCCAGCAGTTTATCGGGACTAGCCACAGATACGCAGTATTTT
.	TRBV18	TRBJ1-2	.	CASSPDRIYGYTF	TGTGCCAGCTCACCAGACAGGATATATGGCTACACCTTC
TRBD1	TRBV6-5	TRBJ2-2	.	CASSFQGARTGELFF	TGTGCCAGCAGTTTTCAGGGGGCGAGAACCGGGGAGCTGTTTTTT
.	TRBV6-5	TRBJ2-7	.	CASSYTGGQVIHEQYF	TGTGCCAGCAGTTACACGGGGGGACAGGTAATACACGAGCAGTACTTC
.	TRBV27	TRBJ2-7	once	CASSLWPGNTYEQYF	TGTGCCAGCAGTTTATGGCCCGGGAATACGTACGAGCAGTACTTC
.	TRBV9	TRBJ1-1	few	CASSSRHNTEAFF	TGTGCCAGCAGCTCACGACACAACACTGAAGCTTTCTTT
TRBD2	TRBV7-2	TRBJ2-7	.	CASSLNPGLIYEQYF	TGTGCCAGCAGCCTAAACCCGGGACTAATCTACGAGCAGTACTTC
TRBD1	TRBV5-4	TRBJ2-7	.	CASSLFRQGSNEQYF	TGTGCCAGCAGCTTGTTTAGACAGGGCTCTAACGAGCAGTACTTC
.	TRBV18	TRBJ1-1	.	CASSLGGENTEAFF	TGTGCCAGCTCGCTGGGCGGGGAGAACACTGAAGCTTTCTTT